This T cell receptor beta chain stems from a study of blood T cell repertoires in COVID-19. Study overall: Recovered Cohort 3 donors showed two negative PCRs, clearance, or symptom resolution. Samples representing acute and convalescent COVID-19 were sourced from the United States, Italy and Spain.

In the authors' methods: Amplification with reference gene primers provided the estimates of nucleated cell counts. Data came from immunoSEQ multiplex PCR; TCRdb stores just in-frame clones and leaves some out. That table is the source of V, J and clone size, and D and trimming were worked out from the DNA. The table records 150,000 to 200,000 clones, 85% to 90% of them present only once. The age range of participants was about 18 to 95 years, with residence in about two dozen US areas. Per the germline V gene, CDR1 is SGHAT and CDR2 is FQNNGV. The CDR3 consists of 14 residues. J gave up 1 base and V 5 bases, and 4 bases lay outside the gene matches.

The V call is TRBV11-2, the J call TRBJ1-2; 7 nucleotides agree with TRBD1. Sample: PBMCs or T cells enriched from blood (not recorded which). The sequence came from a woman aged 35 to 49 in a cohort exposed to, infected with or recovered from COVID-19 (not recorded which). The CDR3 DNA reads TGTGCCAGCAGCCTAGCAGGGGGTAACTATGGCTACACCTTC. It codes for CASSLAGGNYGYTF. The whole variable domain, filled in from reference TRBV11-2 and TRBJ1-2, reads EAGVAQSPRYKIIEKRQSVAFWCNPISGHATLYWYQQILGQGPKLLIQFQNNGVVDDSQLPKDRFSAERLKGVDSTLKIQPAKLEDSAVYLCASSLAGGNYGYTFGSGTRLTVV.